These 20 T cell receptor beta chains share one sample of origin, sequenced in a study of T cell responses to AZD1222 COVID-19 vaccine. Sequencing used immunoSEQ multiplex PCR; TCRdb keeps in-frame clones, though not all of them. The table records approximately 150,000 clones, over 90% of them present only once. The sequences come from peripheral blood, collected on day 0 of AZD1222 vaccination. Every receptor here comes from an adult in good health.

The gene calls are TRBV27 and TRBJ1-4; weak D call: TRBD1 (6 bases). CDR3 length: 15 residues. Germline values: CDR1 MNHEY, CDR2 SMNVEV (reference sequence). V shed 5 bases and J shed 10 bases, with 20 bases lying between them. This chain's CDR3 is CASSPTRQVGAKLFF. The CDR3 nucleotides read TGTGCCAGCAGTCCGACTCGACAGGTTGGTGCAAAACTGTTTTTT.

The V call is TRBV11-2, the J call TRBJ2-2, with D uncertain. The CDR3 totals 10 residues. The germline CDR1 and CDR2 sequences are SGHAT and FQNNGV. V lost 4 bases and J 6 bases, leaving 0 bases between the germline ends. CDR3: CASSSGELFF. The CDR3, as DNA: TGTGCCAGCAGCTCCGGGGAGCTGTTTTTT.

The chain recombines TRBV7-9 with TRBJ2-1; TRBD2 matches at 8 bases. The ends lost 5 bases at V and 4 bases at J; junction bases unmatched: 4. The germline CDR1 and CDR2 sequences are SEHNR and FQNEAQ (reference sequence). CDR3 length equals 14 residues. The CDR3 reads CASSPREGYNEQFF. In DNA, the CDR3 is TGTGCCAGCAGCCCCCGGGAGGGGTACAATGAGCAGTTCTTC.

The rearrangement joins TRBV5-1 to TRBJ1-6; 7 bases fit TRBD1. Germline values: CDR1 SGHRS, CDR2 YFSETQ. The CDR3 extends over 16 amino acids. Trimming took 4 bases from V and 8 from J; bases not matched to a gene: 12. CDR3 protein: CASSRAGGGGDSPLHF. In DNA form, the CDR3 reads TGCGCCAGCAGCCGCGCCGGGGGAGGGGGCGATTCACCCCTCCACTTT.

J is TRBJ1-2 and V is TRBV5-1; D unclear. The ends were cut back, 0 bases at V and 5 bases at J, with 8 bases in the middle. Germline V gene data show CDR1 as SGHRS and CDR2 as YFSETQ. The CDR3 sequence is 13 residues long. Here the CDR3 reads CASSLGRQYGYTF. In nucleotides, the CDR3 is TGCGCCAGCAGCTTGGGGCGCCAGTATGGCTACACCTTC.

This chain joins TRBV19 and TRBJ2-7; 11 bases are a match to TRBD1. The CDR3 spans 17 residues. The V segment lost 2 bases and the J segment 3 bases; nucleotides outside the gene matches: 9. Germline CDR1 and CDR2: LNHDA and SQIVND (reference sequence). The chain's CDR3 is CASSIRLVGTGGYEQYF. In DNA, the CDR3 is TGTGCCAGTAGTATACGTCTTGTCGGGACAGGGGGCTACGAGCAGTACTTC.

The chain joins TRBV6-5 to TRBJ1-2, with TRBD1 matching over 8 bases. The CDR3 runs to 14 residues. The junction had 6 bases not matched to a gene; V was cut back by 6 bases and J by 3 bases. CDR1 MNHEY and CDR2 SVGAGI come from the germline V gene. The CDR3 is CASRRYRGDYGYTF. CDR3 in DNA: TGTGCCAGCAGGAGATACAGGGGGGACTATGGCTACACCTTC.

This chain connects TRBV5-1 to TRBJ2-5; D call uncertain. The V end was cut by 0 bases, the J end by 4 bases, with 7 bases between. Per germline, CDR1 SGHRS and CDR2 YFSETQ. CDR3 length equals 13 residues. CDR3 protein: CASSLAYGETQYF. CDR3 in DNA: TGCGCCAGCAGCTTGGCGTATGGAGAGACCCAGTACTTC.

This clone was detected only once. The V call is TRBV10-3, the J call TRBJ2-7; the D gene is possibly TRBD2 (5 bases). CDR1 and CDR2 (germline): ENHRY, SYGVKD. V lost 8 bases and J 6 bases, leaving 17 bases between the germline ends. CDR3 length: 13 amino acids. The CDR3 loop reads CAIQSAQLGEQYF. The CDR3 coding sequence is TGTGCCATCCAAAGCGCCCAACTAGGCGAGCAGTACTTC.

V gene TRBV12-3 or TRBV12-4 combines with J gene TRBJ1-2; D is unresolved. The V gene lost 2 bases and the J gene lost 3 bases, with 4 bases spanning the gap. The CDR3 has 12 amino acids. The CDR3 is CASSLYDYGYTF. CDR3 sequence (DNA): TGTGCCAGCAGTTTATATGACTATGGCTACACCTTC.

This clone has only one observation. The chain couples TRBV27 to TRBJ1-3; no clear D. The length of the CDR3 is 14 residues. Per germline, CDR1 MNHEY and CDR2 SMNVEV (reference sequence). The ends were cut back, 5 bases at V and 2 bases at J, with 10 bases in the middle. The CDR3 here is CASSLTGTGNTIYF. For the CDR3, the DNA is TGTGCCAGCAGTCTGACCGGTACTGGAAACACCATATATTTT.

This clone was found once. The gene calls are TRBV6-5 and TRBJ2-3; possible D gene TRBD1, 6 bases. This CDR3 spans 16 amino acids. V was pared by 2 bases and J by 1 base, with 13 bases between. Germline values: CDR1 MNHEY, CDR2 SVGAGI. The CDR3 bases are TGTGCCAGCAGTTACCAGTCCAACAGGGGCACAGATACGCAGTATTTT. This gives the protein CASSYQSNRGTDTQYF.

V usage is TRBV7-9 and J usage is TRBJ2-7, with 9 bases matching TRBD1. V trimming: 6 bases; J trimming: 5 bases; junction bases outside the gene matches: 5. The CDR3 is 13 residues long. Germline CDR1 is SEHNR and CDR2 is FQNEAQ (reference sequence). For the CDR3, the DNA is TGTGCCAGCAGGGGACAGGGAGGGCACGAGCAGTACTTC. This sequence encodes CASRGQGGHEQYF.

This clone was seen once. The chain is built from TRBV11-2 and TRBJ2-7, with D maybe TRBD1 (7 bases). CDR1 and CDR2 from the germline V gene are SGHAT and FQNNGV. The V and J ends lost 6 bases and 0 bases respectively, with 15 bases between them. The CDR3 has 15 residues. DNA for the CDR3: TGTGCCAGCAGAGATGCAGGGGGGTACTCCTACGAGCAGTACTTC. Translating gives CASRDAGGYSYEQYF.

CDR3 coding DNA: TGTGCCAGCAGCTTACGTCCTAGCGGGGGGGCGGCGTGGAGGTTCTTC. This sequence encodes CASSLRPSGGAAWRFF. The chain combines TRBV7-8 with TRBJ2-1; 12 bases are a match to TRBD2. The junction had 14 bases not matched to a gene; V was cut back by 2 bases and J by 15 bases. This CDR3 contains 16 residues. Germline CDR1 SGHVS, CDR2 FQNEAQ.

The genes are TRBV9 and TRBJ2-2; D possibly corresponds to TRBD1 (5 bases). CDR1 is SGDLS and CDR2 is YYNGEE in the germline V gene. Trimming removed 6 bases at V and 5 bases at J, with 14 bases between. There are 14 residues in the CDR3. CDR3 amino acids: CASTPRGDTGELFF. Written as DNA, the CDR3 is TGTGCCAGCACCCCTAGGGGCGATACCGGGGAGCTGTTTTTT.

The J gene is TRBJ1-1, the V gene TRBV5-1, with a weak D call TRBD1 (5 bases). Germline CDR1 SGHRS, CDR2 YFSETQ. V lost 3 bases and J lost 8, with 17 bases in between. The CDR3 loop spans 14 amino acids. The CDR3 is CASSSPDGAQEAFF. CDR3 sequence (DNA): TGCGCCAGCAGCTCCCCTGATGGGGCGCAGGAAGCTTTCTTT.

CDR3 protein: CASRVVGNTGELFF. CDR3 in DNA: TGTGCCAGCAGGGTCGTAGGGAACACCGGGGAGCTGTTTTTT. V usage is TRBV6-5 and J usage is TRBJ2-2; D unclear. The germline V gene encodes CDR1 MNHEY and CDR2 SVGAGI. This CDR3 region has 14 residues. V was cut by 6 bases and J by 1 base, with 9 bases left in between.

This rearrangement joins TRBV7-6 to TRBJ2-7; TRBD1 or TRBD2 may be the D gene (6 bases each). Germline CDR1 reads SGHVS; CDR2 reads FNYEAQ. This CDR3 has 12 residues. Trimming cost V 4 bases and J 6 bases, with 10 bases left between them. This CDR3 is CASSYGGGEQYF. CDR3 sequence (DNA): TGTGCCAGCAGCTACGGGGGCGGCGAGCAGTACTTC.

DNA for the CDR3: TGCAGCGTCGCCACTCCGGAACTACCCAACTATGGCTACACCTTC. Encoded protein: CSVATPELPNYGYTF. The chain carries TRBV29-1 and TRBJ1-2; D not certain. Trimming left V 6 bases short and J 2 bases short, with 19 bases between. The CDR3 contains 15 residues. Germline V gene sequence: CDR1 SQVTM, CDR2 ANQGSEA.